This TCR beta chain was identified in a study of cytomegalovirus exposure and HLA in healthy donors. Whole-study findings and limits: The study recorded around 160 TCR beta chains that were cytomegalovirus-associated.

This clone was seen only once. The antigen is undetermined. The CDR3 runs 13 residues. Germline CDR1 is SGHAT and CDR2 is FQNNGV. Trimming shortened V by 0 bases and J by 6 bases, and 6 bases separated the two germline ends. PCR employed 60 Vbeta and 13 Jbeta primers. Original processing notes: A follow-up analysis tallied around 80 million unique TCR beta chains, roughly 11 million shared. Sequencing was performed with immunoSEQ multiplex PCR; in TCRdb, only in-frame clones are kept and a portion is missing. V, J and clone size derive from that table, while D and trimming were established from the DNA sequence. The sample shows approximately 100,000 clones, around 64% of them seen only once.

The source of this sequence is a human donor in good health. Source material: PBMCs. The chain uses TRBV11-2 and TRBJ1-5; D remains ambiguous. This CDR3 reads CASSLDRSQPQHF. The CDR3 DNA reads TGTGCCAGCAGCTTAGATCGTAGTCAGCCCCAGCATTTT.